The entry that follows covers one T cell receptor (beta chain) sequence. The target antigen is unknown. Compared with germline, one end of the junction differs, possibly owing to a read error. CDR1 SGHKS and CDR2 YYEKEE come from the germline V gene (reference sequence). CDR3 length: 14 amino acids. This sample is drawn from a study of shared clonotypes between healthy human individuals. TCRdb's copy holds only in-frame clones and misses some; the assay was immunoSEQ multiplex PCR. The sample records some 1,600,000 clones, 95% to 99% being singletons. Overall study results and limits: It was the non-shared clonotypes that had lower generation probabilities than clonotypes shared by all four donors.

This chain connects TRBV5-5 to TRBJ2-7, with D possibly TRBD1 on 5 matching bases. The source of this sequence is a man younger than 45 in good health. Sequencing was performed on naive CD4+ T cells sorted from blood. The subset denotes: CD45RA+ positively selected. The chain's CDR3 is CASSLGLGEYEQYF. CDR3 sequence (DNA): TGTGCCAGCAGTTTGGGGCTAGGTGAATACGAGCAGTACTTC. Full variable domain (rest looked up from reference TRBV5-5 and TRBJ2-7): DAGVTQSPTHLIKTRGQQVTLRCSPISGHKSVSWYQQVLGQGPQFIFQYYEKEERGRGNFPDRFSARQFPNYSSELNVNALLLGDSALYLCASSLGLGEYEQYFGPGTRLTVT.